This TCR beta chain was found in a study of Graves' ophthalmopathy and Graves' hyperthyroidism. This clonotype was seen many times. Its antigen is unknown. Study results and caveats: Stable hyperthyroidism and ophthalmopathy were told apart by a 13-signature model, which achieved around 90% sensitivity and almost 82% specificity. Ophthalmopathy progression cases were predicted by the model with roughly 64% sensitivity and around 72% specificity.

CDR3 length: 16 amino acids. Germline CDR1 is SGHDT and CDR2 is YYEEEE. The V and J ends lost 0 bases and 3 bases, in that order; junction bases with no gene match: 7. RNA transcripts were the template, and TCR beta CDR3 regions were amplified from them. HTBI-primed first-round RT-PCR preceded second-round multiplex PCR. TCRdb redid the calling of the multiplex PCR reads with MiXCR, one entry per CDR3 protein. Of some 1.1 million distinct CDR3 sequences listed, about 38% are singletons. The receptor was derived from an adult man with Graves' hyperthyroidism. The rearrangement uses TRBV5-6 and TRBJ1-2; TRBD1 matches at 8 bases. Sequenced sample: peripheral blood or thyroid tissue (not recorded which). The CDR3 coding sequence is TGTGCCAGCAGCTTGGGAGGACAGGGCAGTTACTATGGCTACACCTTC. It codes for CASSLGGQGSYYGYTF.